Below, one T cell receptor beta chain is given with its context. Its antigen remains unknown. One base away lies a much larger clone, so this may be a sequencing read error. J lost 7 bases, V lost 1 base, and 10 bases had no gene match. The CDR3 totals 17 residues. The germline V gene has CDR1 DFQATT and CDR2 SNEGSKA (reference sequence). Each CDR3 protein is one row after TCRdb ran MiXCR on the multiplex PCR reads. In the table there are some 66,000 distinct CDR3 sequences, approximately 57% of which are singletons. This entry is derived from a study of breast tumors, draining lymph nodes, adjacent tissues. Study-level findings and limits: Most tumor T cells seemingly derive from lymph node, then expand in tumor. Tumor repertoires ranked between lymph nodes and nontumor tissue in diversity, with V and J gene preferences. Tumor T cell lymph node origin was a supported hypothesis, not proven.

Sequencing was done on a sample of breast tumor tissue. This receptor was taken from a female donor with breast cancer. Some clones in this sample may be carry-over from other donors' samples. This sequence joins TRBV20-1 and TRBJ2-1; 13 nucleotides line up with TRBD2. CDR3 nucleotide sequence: TGCAGTGCTAGAGCCCCCAGGACTAGCGGGAGTGGGAATGAGCAGTTCTTC. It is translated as CSARAPRTSGSGNEQFF.